The 17 T cell receptor beta chains below come from one sample, sequenced in a study of T cell changes during pregnancy in multiple sclerosis (dated by TCRdb to 2018 to 2020). Receptor amplification or capture employed the immunoSEQ multiplex PCR assay. The table comes from immuneACCESS by way of TCRdb, which keeps in-frame sequences with V and J called. Part of the clones is missing from these tables; in studies checked, under half for an unresolved V gene and the rest for unknown reasons. In this sample the table shows 60,000 to 80,000 clones, around 85% of which occur a single time. The ten largest clones capture approximately 3.3% of the sample. This material consisted of peripheral blood, taken before pregnancy. These receptors were collected from a female donor with multiple sclerosis, enrolled in a pregnancy study.

This chain links TRBV6-5 with TRBJ2-7; no clear D gene. With 0 bases removed from V and 1 base from J, the gap between germline ends came to 10 bases. The germline gives CDR1 MNHEY, CDR2 SVGAGI. This CDR3 region has 15 residues. The CDR3 nucleotides read TGTGCCAGCAGTTACTCTCTGGCGGAATCCTACGAGCAGTACTTC. Encoded protein: CASSYSLAESYEQYF.

This clone occurred once. V gene TRBV5-4 combines with J gene TRBJ1-2; D unclear. The V end was cut by 2 bases, the J end by 3 bases, with 14 bases between. There are 15 residues in the CDR3. Looked up from germline, CDR1 is SGHNT and CDR2 is YYREEE (reference sequence). Here the CDR3 DNA reads TGTGCCAGCAGCTTCTCGGACGCCGGGGACTATGGCTACACCTTC. Protein product: CASSFSDAGDYGYTF.

The rearrangement links TRBV18 to TRBJ2-7; tentative D call: TRBD1 (5 bases). The CDR3 spans 14 residues. The germline V gene has CDR1 KGHSH and CDR2 LQKENI. Trimming took off 6 bases at V and 7 bases at J, with 19 bases between the two ends. The CDR3 spells CASSPGHPLGEQYF. The CDR3 DNA follows: TGTGCCAGCTCGCCCGGACATCCCCTGGGGGAGCAGTACTTC. The full variable domain, in which reference TRBV18 and TRBJ2-7 provide the parts outside the CDR3, is NAGVMQNPRHLVRRRGQEARLRCSPMKGHSHVYWYRQLPEEGLKFMVYLQKENIIDESGMPKERFSAEFPKEGPSILRIQQVVRGDSAAYFCASSPGHPLGEQYFGPGTRLTVT.

The chain recombines TRBV6-1 with TRBJ2-3; 9 nucleotides line up with TRBD1. Germline trimming cut 11 bases from V and 3 bases from J; bases unmatched to any gene: 9. The germline gives CDR1 MNHNS, CDR2 SASEGT. This CDR3 region has 14 residues. CDR3 DNA: TGTGCCGGTTCCGGGACAGGGTTGACAGATACGCAGTATTTT. It yields the protein CAGSGTGLTDTQYF.

The chain has TRBV4-3 and TRBJ1-3; D unclear. Between the trimmed V and J ends, which lost 1 base and 0 bases, there was a span of 13 bases. The CDR3 totals 17 residues. Germline V gives CDR1 LGHNA, CDR2 YSLEER. CDR3 coding DNA: TGCGCCAGCAGCCAAGGTACCGGGAGGAACTCTGGAAACACCATATATTTT. Translating gives CASSQGTGRNSGNTIYF.

The V gene is TRBV5-1, the J gene TRBJ2-3; 9 bases agree with TRBD1. The CDR3 is 15 residues long. V dropped 3 bases and J dropped 6; count of bases not matched to a gene: 8. From germline, CDR1 is SGHRS and CDR2 YFSETQ. The CDR3 coding sequence is TGCGCCAGCAGCTCGGACAGGGGTACAAGGGATACGCAGTATTTT. As protein: CASSSDRGTRDTQYF.

This chain connects TRBV29-1 to TRBJ2-1, with 10 bases lining up with TRBD2. V dropped 4 bases and J dropped 1; count of bases not matched to a gene: 10. CDR1 is SQVTM and CDR2 is ANQGSEA in the germline V gene. The length of the CDR3 is 17 residues. CDR3 sequence reads: CSVGRASGGFSYNEQFF. CDR3 DNA: TGCAGCGTTGGAAGGGCTAGCGGGGGTTTTTCCTACAATGAGCAGTTCTTC.

This chain connects TRBV5-5 to TRBJ2-4; 7 nucleotides agree with TRBD2. From germline, CDR1 is SGHKS and CDR2 YYEKEE (reference sequence). This CDR3 contains 15 residues. V lost 4 bases, J lost 3 bases, and 7 bases stayed unmatched. Here the CDR3 reads CASSRGLMDKNIQYF. DNA of the CDR3: TGTGCCAGCAGCCGGGGACTAATGGACAAAAACATTCAGTACTTC.

The chain has TRBV7-3 and TRBJ1-5, with 7 bases matching TRBD1. V trimming: 5 bases; J trimming: 4 bases; junction bases outside the gene matches: 2. Germline-derived CDR1 and CDR2 are SGHTA and FQGTGA. The CDR3 length is 13 residues. CDR3: CASSPTGNQPQHF. Here the CDR3 DNA reads TGTGCCAGCAGCCCGACAGGGAATCAGCCCCAGCATTTT. Using reference TRBV7-3 and TRBJ1-5 for the parts outside the CDR3, the full variable domain is GAGVSQTPSNKVTEKGKYVELRCDPISGHTALYWYRQSLGQGPEFLIYFQGTGAADDSGLPNDRFFAVRPEGSVSTLKIQRTERGDSAVYLCASSPTGNQPQHFGDGTRLSIL.

The chain uses TRBV19 and TRBJ2-3, with TRBD1 matching over 7 bases. The V and J ends lost 5 bases and 1 base, in that order; junction bases with no gene match: 9. Germline CDR1 reads LNHDA; CDR2 reads SQIVND (reference sequence). This CDR3 is built from 16 residues. The CDR3 DNA reads TGTGCCAGTAGTCCATTACAGGGGCTGCGCACAGATACGCAGTATTTT. This translates into CASSPLQGLRTDTQYF. Filled out from reference TRBV19 and TRBJ2-3, the complete variable domain reads DGGITQSPKYLFRKEGQNVTLSCEQNLNHDAMYWYRQDPGQGLRLIYYSQIVNDFQKGDIAEGYSVSREKKESFPLTVTSAQKNPTAFYLCASSPLQGLRTDTQYFGPGTRLTVL.

The chain couples TRBV4-2 to TRBJ1-2; 9 bases are a match to TRBD1. The CDR3 contains 16 residues. Germline values: CDR1 LGHNA, CDR2 YNFKEQ. Trimming took 4 bases from V and 4 from J; bases not matched to a gene: 10. The CDR3 sequence: CASSPTGGGGVYGYTF. DNA for the CDR3: TGTGCCAGCAGCCCTACAGGGGGCGGTGGGGTCTATGGCTACACCTTC.

The rearrangement uses TRBV19 and TRBJ1-6; the match to TRBD1 covers 7 bases. V lost 5 bases, J lost 7 bases, and 5 bases stayed unmatched. In germline, CDR1 is LNHDA, CDR2 SQIVND (reference sequence). The CDR3 consists of 14 residues. The CDR3 DNA follows: TGTGCCAGTAGTCCGGGACAGACAAATTCACCCCTCCACTTT. Translated: CASSPGQTNSPLHF.

The rearrangement joins TRBV27 to TRBJ2-7, with TRBD1 identical over 10 bases. Per the germline V gene, CDR1 is MNHEY and CDR2 is SMNVEV (reference sequence). Trimming cost V 6 bases and J 11 bases; bases outside gene matches: 16. This CDR3 has 15 amino acids. CDR3 sequence (DNA): TGTGCCAGCAGGCCCCAAGGGACAGGGGCCCATCCGAAGTACTTC. Encoded protein: CASRPQGTGAHPKYF.

The gene calls are TRBV9 and TRBJ2-1; TRBD2 matches at 8 bases. The V segment lost 0 bases and the J segment 9 bases; nucleotides outside the gene matches: 5. CDR3 length equals 14 residues. Germline V gene lookup returns CDR1 SGDLS and CDR2 YYNGEE. CDR3 sequence: CASSVAGGATEQFF. CDR3 DNA sequence: TGTGCCAGCAGCGTAGCCGGGGGGGCCACTGAGCAGTTCTTC.

The chain carries TRBV7-2 and TRBJ1-1; the D gene is possibly TRBD1 (5 bases). The CDR3 totals 15 residues. Per the germline V gene, CDR1 is SGHTA and CDR2 is FQGNSA. V lost 1 base to trimming and J lost 10 bases, with 19 bases between them. The CDR3 nucleotides read TGTGCCAGCAGCTTAGTCGGGGGAGGGGAGTATGTAGCTTTCTTT. Translation: CASSLVGGGEYVAFF. Drawing the rest from reference TRBV7-2 and TRBJ1-1, the complete variable domain is GAGVSQSPSNKVTEKGKDVELRCDPISGHTALYWYRQSLGQGLEFLIYFQGNSAPDKSGLPSDRFSAERTGGSVSTLTIQRTQQEDSAVYLCASSLVGGGEYVAFFGQGTRLTVV.

The V gene is TRBV19, the J gene TRBJ1-1; 9 positions agree with TRBD1. Germline lookup yields CDR1 LNHDA and CDR2 SQIVND (reference sequence). V was pared by 7 bases and J by 3 bases, with 12 bases of the junction left unmatched. The CDR3 sequence is 16 residues long. The CDR3 region has the DNA TGTGCCAGTACAGGAAGACAGGGGGACCCCTACACTGAAGCTTTCTTT. Residues: CASTGRQGDPYTEAFF.

The chain has TRBV29-1 and TRBJ1-1; D is possibly TRBD1 (5 bases). V was shortened by 7 bases and J by 3 bases, with 18 bases between the two germline ends. The V gene's germline CDR1 is SQVTM and CDR2 ANQGSEA. The CDR3 loop spans 14 amino acids. Here the CDR3 DNA reads TGCAGCGCCCTTAAAGGGGCAGAGGACACTGAAGCTTTCTTT. This sequence encodes CSALKGAEDTEAFF.